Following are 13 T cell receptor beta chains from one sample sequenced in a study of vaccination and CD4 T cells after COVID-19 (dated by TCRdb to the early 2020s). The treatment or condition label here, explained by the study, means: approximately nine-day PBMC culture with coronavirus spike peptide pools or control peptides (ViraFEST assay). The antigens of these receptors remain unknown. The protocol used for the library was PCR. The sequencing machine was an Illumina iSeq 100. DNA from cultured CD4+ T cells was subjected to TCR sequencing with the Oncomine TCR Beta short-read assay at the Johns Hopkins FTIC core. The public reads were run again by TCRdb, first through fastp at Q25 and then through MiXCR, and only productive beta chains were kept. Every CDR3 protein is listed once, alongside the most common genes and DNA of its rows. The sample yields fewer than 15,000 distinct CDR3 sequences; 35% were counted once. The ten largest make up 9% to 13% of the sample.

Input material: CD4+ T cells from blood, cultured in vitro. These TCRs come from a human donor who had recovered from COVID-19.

CDR3 bases: TGTGCCTGGACCGGAGGGGGGCGAGTGTACGAGCAGTACTTC. Translated: CAWTGGGRVYEQYF. The gene calls are TRBV30 and TRBJ2-7; D might be TRBD1 or TRBD2, each matching 6 bases. V dropped 4 bases and J dropped 4 bases, with 17 bases sitting between them. The germline V gene encodes CDR1 GTSNPN and CDR2 SVGIG (reference sequence). The CDR3 is 14 amino acids.

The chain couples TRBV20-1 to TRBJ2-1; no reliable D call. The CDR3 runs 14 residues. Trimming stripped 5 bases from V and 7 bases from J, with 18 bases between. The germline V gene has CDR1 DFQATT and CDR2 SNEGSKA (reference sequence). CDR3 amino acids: CSALPGPLGNEQFF. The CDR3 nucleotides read TGCAGTGCTCTCCCGGGCCCTCTAGGGAATGAGCAGTTCTTC.

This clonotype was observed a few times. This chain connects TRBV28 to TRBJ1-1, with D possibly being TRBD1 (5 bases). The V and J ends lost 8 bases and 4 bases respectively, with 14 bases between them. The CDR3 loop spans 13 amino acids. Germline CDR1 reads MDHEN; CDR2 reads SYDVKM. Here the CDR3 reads CASVQFGGTEAFF. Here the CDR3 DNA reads TGTGCCAGCGTACAATTCGGGGGCACTGAAGCTTTCTTT. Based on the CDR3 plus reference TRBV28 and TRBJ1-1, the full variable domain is DVKVTQSSRYLVKRTGEKVFLECVQDMDHENMFWYRQDPGLGLRLIYFSYDVKMKEKGDIPEGYSVSREKKERFSLILESASTNQTSMYLCASVQFGGTEAFFGQGTRLTVV.

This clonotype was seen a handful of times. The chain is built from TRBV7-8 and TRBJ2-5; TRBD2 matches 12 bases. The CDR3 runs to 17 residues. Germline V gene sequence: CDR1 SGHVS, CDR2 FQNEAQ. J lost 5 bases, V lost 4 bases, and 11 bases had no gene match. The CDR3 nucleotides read TGTGCCAGCAGCTCGTCTCTAGCGGGAGGGCTCAGGGAGACCCAGTACTTC. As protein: CASSSSLAGGLRETQYF.

CDR3 sequence (DNA): TGTGCCTGGAACGCGGGACATCCTAGCACAGATACGCAGTATTTT. Its protein is CAWNAGHPSTDTQYF. This chain links TRBV30 with TRBJ2-3; D may match TRBD1 or TRBD2 (6 bases each). CDR1 is GTSNPN, CDR2 SVGIG, per germline (reference sequence). This CDR3 has 15 amino acids. Trimming pared 4 bases from V and 0 bases from J, leaving 14 bases between.

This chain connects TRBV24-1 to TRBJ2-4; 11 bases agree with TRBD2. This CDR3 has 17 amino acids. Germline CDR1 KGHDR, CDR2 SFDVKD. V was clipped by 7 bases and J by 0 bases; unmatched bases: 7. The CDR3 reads CATSSGTSGLAKNIQYF. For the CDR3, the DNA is TGTGCCACCAGCTCCGGGACTAGCGGTTTAGCCAAAAACATTCAGTACTTC.

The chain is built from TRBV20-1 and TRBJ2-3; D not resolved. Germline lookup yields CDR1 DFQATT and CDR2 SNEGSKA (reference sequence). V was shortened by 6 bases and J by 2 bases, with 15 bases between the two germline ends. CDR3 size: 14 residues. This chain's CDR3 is CSAAAAVITDTQYF. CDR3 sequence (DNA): TGCAGTGCCGCAGCTGCGGTGATCACAGATACGCAGTATTTT.

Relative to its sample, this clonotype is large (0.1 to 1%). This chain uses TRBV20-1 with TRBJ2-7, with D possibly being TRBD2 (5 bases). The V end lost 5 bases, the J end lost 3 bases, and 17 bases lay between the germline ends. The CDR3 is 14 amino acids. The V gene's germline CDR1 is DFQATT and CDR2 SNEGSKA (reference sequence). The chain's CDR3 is CSAVGGLGSYEQYF. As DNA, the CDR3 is TGCAGTGCTGTGGGTGGGTTGGGGAGCTACGAGCAGTACTTC.

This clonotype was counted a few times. Here the CDR3 reads CASSFGTVQETQYF. The CDR3 DNA is TGTGCCAGCAGCTTTGGGACAGTCCAAGAGACCCAGTACTTC. This sequence joins TRBV7-9 and TRBJ2-5; 7 positions match TRBD1. CDR1 and CDR2 from the germline V gene are SEHNR and FQNEAQ (reference sequence). This CDR3 comprises 14 residues. The ends lost 3 bases at V and 1 base at J; junction bases unmatched: 2. Supplemented by reference TRBV7-9 and TRBJ2-5, the full variable domain reads DTGVSQNPRHKITKRGQNVTFRCDPISEHNRLYWYRQTLGQGPEFLTYFQNEAQLEKSRLLSDRFSAERPKGSFSTLEIQRTEQGDSAMYLCASSFGTVQETQYFGPGTRLLVL.

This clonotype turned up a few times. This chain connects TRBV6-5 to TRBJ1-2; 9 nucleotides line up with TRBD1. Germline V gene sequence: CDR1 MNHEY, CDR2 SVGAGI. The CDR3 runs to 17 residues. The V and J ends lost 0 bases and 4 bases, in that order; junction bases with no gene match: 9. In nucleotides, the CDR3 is TGTGCCAGCAGTTACTCTACCCGGACAGGGGTGGGCTATGGCTACACCTTC. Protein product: CASSYSTRTGVGYGYTF.

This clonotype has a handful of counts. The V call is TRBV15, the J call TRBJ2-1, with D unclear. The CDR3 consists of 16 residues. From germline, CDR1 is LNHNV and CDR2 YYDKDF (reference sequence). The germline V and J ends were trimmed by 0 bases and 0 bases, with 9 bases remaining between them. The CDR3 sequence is CATSRDLQSSYNEQFF. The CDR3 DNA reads TGTGCCACCAGCAGAGATCTACAAAGCTCCTACAATGAGCAGTTCTTC.

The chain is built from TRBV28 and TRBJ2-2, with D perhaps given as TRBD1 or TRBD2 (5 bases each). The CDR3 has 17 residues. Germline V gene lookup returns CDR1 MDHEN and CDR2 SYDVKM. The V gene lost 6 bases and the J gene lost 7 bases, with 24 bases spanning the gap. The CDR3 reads CASSQIPGAQGIGELFF. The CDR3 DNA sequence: TGTGCCAGCAGCCAAATACCCGGGGCCCAAGGTATCGGGGAGCTGTTTTTT.

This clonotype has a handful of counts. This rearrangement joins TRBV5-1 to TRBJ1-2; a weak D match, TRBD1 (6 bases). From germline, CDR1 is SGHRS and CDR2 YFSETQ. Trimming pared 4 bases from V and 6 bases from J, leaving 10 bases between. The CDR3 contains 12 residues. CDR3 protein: CASSTPGDGYTF. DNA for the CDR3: TGCGCCAGCAGCACCCCAGGGGATGGCTACACCTTC.